This TCR beta chain was profiled in a study of shared clonotypes between healthy human individuals. Study-level points and caveats: What rarefaction showed was incomplete sorted-subset sequencing despite large depth. Among four donors, about 5% of naive CD4 clonotypes were found in common.

Remarks on this clone: The target antigen is unknown.

The CDR3 totals 15 residues. Trimming cost V 5 bases and J 4 bases, with 17 bases left between them. In germline, CDR1 is MDHEN, CDR2 SYDVKM. Sequenced by immunoSEQ multiplex PCR; TCRdb stores in-frame clones only, minus some. The sample comprises over 700,000 clones, roughly two thirds of which are singletons, and over 1.5% rests with the top ten. This chain uses TRBV28 with TRBJ2-5; the D is unclear. The sequence derives from a young woman in good health. Sequenced input: memory CD4+ T cells sorted from blood. The subset was: CD45RA-negative fraction. This CDR3 reads CASSPSSGNRETQYF. In DNA, the CDR3 is TGTGCCAGCAGTCCCTCCTCTGGGAACAGAGAGACCCAGTACTTC.